What follows describes a single TCR beta chain. These data belong to a study of control samples from healthy donors and cancer patients. Assay used: immunoSEQ multiplex PCR; TCRdb lists only in-frame clones, some missing. The sample has 130,000 or so clones; roughly 84% are singletons. This CDR3 contains 12 residues. The germline CDR1 and CDR2 sequences are SGHKS and YYEKEE (reference sequence). Trimming took 0 bases from V and 5 from J, leaving 4 bases between them. The sequence derives from a man between 50 and 59 years old in good health. Sequencing was carried out using blood. The chain joins TRBV5-5 to TRBJ2-3; no definite D call. The CDR3 region has the DNA TGTGCCAGCAGCTTGGGGCTAGATACGCAGTATTTT. Translation gives CASSLGLDTQYF.